Sequencing of this T cell receptor beta chain was carried out in a study of cytomegalovirus exposure and HLA in healthy donors. 60 Vbeta and 13 Jbeta primers were used in PCR. Data came from immunoSEQ multiplex PCR; TCRdb stores just in-frame clones and leaves some out. The sample includes under 200,000 clones, about 68% seen only once; the top ten take about 1.3%. All the people who gave samples were healthy bone marrow donors. This clone was picked up one time. Its matching antigen is unknown. Study-wide points: After further analysis at a later stage, 16,951 TCR beta sequences were associated with HLA alleles at 0.05 false discovery rate.

The sample taken for sequencing was PBMCs. This receptor was obtained from a man aged 18 to 35 in good health and CMV-seronegative.

For the CDR3, the DNA is TGTGCCAGCAGCTCTACAGGGGCCAAAAACATTCAGTACTTC. It is translated as CASSSTGAKNIQYF. The genes are TRBV7-2 and TRBJ2-4; tentatively, D is TRBD1 (6 bases). CDR3 length equals 14 residues. V was cut by 4 bases and J by 1 base, with 8 bases left in between. Per germline, CDR1 SGHTA and CDR2 FQGNSA.